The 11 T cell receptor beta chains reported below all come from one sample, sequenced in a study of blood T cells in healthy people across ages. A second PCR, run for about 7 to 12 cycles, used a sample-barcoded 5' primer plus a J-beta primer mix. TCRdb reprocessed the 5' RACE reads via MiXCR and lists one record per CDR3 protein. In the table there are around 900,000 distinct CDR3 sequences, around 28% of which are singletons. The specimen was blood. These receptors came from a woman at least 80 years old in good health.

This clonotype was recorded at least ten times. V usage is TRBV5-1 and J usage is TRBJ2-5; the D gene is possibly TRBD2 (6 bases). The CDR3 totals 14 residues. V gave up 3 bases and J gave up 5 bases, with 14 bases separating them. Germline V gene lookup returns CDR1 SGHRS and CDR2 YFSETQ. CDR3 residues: CASSSDPGVETQYF. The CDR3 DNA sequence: TGCGCCAGCAGCTCCGACCCGGGGGTGGAGACCCAGTACTTC.

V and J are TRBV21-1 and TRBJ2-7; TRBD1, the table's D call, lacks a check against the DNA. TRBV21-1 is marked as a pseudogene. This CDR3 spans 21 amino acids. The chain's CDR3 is CASSKVLGPRVCRGRPYEQYF. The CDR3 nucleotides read TGTGCCAGCAGCAAAGTCCTAGGGCCTCGCGTATGCAGGGGAAGACCCTACGAGCAGTACTTC.

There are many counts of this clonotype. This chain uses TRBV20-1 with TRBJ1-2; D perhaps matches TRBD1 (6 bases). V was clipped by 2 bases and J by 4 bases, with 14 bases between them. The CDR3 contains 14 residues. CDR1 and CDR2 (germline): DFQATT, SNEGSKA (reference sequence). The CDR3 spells CSARRTGISYGYTF. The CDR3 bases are TGCAGTGCTAGACGAACAGGGATCTCCTATGGCTACACCTTC.

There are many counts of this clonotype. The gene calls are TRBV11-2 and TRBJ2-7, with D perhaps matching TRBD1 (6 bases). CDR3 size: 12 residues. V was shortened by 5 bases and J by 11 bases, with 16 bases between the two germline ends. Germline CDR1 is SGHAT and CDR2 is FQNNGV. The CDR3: CASSPTGNSEYF. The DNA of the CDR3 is TGTGCCAGCAGCCCCACAGGGAACTCCGAGTACTTC.

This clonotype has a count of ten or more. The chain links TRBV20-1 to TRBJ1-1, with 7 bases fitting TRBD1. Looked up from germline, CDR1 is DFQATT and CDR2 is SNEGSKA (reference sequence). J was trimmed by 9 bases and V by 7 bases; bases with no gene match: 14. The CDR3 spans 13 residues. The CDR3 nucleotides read TGCAGTGTAATAAACCGGGACAGCGGGCAAGCTTTCTTT. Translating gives CSVINRDSGQAFF.

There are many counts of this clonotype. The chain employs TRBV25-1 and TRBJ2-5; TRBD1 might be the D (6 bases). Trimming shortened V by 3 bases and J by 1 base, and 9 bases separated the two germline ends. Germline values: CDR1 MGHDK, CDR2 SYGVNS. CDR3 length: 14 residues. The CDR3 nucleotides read TGTGCCAGCAGTGACCAGGGGATCCAAGAGACCCAGTACTTC. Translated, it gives CASSDQGIQETQYF.

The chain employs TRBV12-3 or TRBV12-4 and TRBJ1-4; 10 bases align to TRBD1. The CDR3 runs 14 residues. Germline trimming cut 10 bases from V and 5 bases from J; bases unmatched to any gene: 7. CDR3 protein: CAIKRGQGNEKLFF. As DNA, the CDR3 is TGTGCCATCAAACGGGGACAGGGGAATGAAAAACTGTTTTTT.

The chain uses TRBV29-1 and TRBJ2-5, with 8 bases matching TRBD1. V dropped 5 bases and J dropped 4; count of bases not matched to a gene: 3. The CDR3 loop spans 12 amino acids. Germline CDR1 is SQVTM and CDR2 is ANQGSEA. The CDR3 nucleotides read TGCAGCGTTCTAACAGGGGGAGAGACCCAGTACTTC. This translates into CSVLTGGETQYF.

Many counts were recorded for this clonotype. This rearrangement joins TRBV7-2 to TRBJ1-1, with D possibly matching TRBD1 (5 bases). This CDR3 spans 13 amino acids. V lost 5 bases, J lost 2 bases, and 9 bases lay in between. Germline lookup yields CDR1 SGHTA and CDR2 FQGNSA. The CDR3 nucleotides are TGTGCCAGCAGCCCAGGGAAAAACACTGAAGCTTTCTTT. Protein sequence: CASSPGKNTEAFF. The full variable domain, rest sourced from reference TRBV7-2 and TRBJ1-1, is GAGVSQSPSNKVTEKGKDVELRCDPISGHTALYWYRQSLGQGLEFLIYFQGNSAPDKSGLPSDRFSAERTGGSVSTLTIQRTQQEDSAVYLCASSPGKNTEAFFGQGTRLTVV.

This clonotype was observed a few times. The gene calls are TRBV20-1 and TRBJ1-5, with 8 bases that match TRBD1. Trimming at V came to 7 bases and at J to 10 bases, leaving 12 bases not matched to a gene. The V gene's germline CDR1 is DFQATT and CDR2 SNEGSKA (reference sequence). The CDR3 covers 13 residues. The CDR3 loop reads CSVTRDRRSPQHF. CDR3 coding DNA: TGCAGTGTTACCCGGGACAGGCGATCCCCCCAGCATTTT.

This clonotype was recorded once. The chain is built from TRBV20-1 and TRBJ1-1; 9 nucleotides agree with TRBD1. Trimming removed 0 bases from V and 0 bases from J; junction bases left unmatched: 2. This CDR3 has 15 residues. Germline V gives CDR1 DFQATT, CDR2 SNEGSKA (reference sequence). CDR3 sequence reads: CSARDDRGVNTEAFF. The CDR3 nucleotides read TGCAGTGCTAGAGACGACAGGGGGGTGAACACTGAAGCTTTCTTT.